This is a list of T cell receptor beta chains from one sample in a study of cytomegalovirus exposure and HLA in healthy donors. The assay was immunoSEQ multiplex PCR, and TCRdb's table has in-frame clones only and misses some. The sample contains 100,000 to 150,000 clones, roughly 83% of which appear only once. Sequencing was carried out using PBMCs. The receptor source for this set is a man younger than 30 in good health and CMV-seronegative. CDR3s leave out the opening cysteine and the closing phenylalanine or tryptophan.

CDR3	V	J
ASSSGQDSYEQY	TRBV6-5	TRBJ2-7
ASSPGTGANYGYT	TRBV28	TRBJ1-2
ASSSVSGRSTGELF	TRBV7-2	TRBJ2-2
ASSLRDRDDEQY	TRBV18	TRBJ2-7
ASSVGGGENTEAF	TRBV9	TRBJ1-1
AWSAWTIHTEAF	TRBV30	TRBJ1-1
ASSIGDRSNQPQH	TRBV19	TRBJ1-5
ASTPGLAASTDTQY	TRBV28	TRBJ2-3
ASSSPTGQAQETQY	TRBV2	TRBJ2-5
ASSLAGISSYY	TRBV5-1	TRBJ2-7
ASSYSEPGQAPEAF	TRBV6-5	TRBJ1-1
ASSLADRVSGYT	TRBV5-1	TRBJ1-2
ASSLAGDKSSGANVLT	TRBV5-5	TRBJ2-6
ASSGRDRAGGYT	TRBV7-8	TRBJ1-2
ASSPGLAEVYNEQF	TRBV28	TRBJ2-1
ASSPPTSGSYEQY	TRBV5-1	TRBJ2-7
ASSLAAGGPTYNEQF	TRBV5-1	TRBJ2-1